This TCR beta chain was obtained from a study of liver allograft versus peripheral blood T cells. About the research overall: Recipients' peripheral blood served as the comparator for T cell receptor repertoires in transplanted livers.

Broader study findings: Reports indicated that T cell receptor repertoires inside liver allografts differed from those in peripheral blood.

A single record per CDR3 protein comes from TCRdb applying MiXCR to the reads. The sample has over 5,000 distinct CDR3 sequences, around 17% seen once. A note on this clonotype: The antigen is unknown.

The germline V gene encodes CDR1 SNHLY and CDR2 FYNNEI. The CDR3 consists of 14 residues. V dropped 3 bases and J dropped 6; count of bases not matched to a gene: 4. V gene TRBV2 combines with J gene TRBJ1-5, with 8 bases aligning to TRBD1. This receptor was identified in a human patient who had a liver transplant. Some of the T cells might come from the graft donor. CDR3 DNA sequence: TGTGCCAGCAGTGAGGACAGGGTCGCTCAGCCCCAGCATTTT. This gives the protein CASSEDRVAQPQHF.